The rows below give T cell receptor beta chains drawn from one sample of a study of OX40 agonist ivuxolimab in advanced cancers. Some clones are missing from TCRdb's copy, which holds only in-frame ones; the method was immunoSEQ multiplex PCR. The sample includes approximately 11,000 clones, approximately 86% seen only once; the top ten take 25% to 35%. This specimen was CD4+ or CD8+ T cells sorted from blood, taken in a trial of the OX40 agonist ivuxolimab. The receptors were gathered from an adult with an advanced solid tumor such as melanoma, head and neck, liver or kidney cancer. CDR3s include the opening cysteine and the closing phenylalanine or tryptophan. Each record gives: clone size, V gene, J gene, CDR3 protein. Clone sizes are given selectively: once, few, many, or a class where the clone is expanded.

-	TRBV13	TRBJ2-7	CASSLGTSGTPYEQYF
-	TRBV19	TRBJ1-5	CASSLRSNQPQHF
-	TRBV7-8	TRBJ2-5	CASSLPQTLQETQYF
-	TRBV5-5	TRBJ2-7	CASSFLVGNYEQYF
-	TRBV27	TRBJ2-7	CASSPGTWEQYF
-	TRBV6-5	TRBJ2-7	CASSYGTGEYYEQYF
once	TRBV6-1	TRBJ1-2	CASSRGMTGVDGYTF
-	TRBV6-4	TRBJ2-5	CASSRGTGGGETQYF
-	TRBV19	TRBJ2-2	CASSMSLAGGLTGELFF
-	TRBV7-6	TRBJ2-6	CASSSWTDSGANVLTF
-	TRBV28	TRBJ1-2	CASSSGIYYGYTF
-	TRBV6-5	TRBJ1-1	CASSGTDPEAFF
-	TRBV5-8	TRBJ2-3	CASSWGLAGGPWGTDTQYF
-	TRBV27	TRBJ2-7	CASSTRDSTTYEQYF
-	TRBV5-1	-	CASSSDGQIVSYEQYF
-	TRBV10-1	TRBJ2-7	CASSLTSGSSTYEQYF
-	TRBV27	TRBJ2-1	CASSLSGGRSGQFF
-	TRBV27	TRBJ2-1	CASSLAAGAPYNEQFF
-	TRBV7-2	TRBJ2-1	CASSYTIASLGFFYNEQFF
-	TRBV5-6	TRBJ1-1	CASSQTGARTEAFF
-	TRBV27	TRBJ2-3	CASSSEASGGATDTQYF
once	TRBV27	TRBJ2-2	CASSLFPGTTGELFF
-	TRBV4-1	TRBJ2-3	CASSQEGRDTQYF
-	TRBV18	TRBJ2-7	CASSPPAAGADYEQYF
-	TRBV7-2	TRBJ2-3	CASNLLAPPGSDTQYF
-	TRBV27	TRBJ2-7	CASRDGGAYEQYF
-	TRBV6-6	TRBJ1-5	CASVDKGAAPQHF
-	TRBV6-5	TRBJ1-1	CASSYSIGMNTEAFF
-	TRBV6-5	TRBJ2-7	CASSYRDTSYEQYF
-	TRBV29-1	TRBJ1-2	CSVVPEARDGGYTF
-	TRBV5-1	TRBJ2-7	CASSLEAGGPAEQYF
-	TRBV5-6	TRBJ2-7	CASSLVGSYEQYF
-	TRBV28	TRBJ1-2	CATFGWTGDYGYTF
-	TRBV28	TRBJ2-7	CASETSGTGDPYEQYF
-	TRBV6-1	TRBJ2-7	CASSDRRRDSSYEQYF
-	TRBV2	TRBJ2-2	CASSRTSGTRNTGELFF
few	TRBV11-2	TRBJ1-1	CASSLVIREAFF
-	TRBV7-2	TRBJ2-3	CASSLDLLAGSTDTQYF
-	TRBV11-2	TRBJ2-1	CASSSIAAEQFF
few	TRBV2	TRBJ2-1	CASSEAETASYNEQFF
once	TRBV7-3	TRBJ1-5	CASSPNDGTGGYQPQHF
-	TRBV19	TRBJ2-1	CASSIFGLAVNEQFF
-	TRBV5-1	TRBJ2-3	CASSLPLRIAGPDSTDTQYF
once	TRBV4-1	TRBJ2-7	CASSQEQSLAGGEQYF
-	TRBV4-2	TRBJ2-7	CASSPQLAGTYEQYF
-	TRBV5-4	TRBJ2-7	CASSLPSSYEQYF
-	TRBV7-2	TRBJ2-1	CASSFRDNEQFF
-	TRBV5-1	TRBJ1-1	CASTRSTGGSTEAFF
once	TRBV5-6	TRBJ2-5	CASSLAGLAGSQETQYF
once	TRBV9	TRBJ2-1	CASSIAGTSGIEQFF
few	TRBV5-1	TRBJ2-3	CASSDIIPDTQYF
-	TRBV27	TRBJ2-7	CASSFNYLTYEQYF
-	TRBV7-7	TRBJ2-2	CASSLGGAQTGELFF
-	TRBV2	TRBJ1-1	CASSEWQEGTEAFF
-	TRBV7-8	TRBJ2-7	CASSLVPRGVGDEQYF
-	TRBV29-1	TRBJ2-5	CSVEEAGGHQETQYF
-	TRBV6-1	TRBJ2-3	CASSEARVGLPGDTQYF
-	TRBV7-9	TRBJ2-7	CASSLILSGEQYF